The 8 T cell receptor beta chains presented below share a single source sample, sequenced in a study of human T cells and chemical hapten exposure. TCRdb used MiXCR to reprocess the RACE reads, holding one entry per CDR3 protein. The sample has some 77,000 distinct CDR3 sequences; over 6.5% are singletons. Indicated time point: healthy volunteer bleed at 6 weeks. It was unfractionated whole blood from which total RNA was extracted. The specimen was whole blood. Receptors originate from a female donor in good health. Some clones in this sample may be carry-over from other donors' samples.

In this sample, this clonotype turned up many times. The V gene is TRBV11-1, the J gene TRBJ2-7; TRBD1 matches at 8 bases. The CDR3 length is 15 residues. J gave up 6 bases and V 1 base, and 8 bases lay outside the gene matches. Germline CDR1 is SGHAT and CDR2 is FQDESV (reference sequence). CDR3 DNA: TGTGCCAGCAGCTTAGTTCGGACAGGGAGTAGCGAGCAGTACTTC. Its protein product is CASSLVRTGSSEQYF.

The gene calls are TRBV6-5 and TRBJ1-1; D uncertain. The CDR3 has 11 amino acids. Germline CDR1 and CDR2: MNHEY and SVGAGI. V gave up 5 bases and J gave up 7 bases, with 8 bases separating them. CDR3 in amino acids: CASSKGIEAFF. In nucleotides, the CDR3 is TGTGCCAGCAGTAAAGGGATTGAAGCTTTCTTT.

The chain joins TRBV5-6 to TRBJ2-3; TRBD2 agrees at 7 bases. Germline CDR1 and CDR2: SGHDT and YYEEEE. CDR3 length equals 16 residues. V lost 4 bases and J lost 0; bases outside the gene matches: 8. CDR3 sequence: CASSGLETRSTDTQYF. The CDR3, as DNA: TGTGCCAGCAGCGGACTAGAGACTCGAAGCACAGATACGCAGTATTTT.

This clonotype was found a few times. CDR3 sequence: CSVERGYSGYTF. DNA of the CDR3: TGCAGCGTTGAACGAGGGTATAGTGGCTACACCTTC. The V call is TRBV29-1, the J call TRBJ1-2; no clear D gene. Trimming removed 2 bases at V and 7 bases at J, with 11 bases between. In germline, CDR1 is SQVTM, CDR2 ANQGSEA. This CDR3 contains 12 residues.

This clonotype was recorded a few times. V is TRBV5-1 and J is TRBJ1-4; no firm D call. In germline, CDR1 is SGHRS, CDR2 YFSETQ. The CDR3 totals 15 residues. Trimming removed 4 bases from V and 3 bases from J, with 13 bases in between. The CDR3 region has the DNA TGCGCCAGCAGCCTCCGTAGGAGTCCTAATGAAAAACTGTTTTTT. This codes for CASSLRRSPNEKLFF.

This clonotype was counted a few times. CDR3 coding DNA: TGTGCCAGCAGTTTAATTGGGGGGCCGGTTGAGCAGTTCTTC. It encodes CASSLIGGPVEQFF. The V and J genes are TRBV12-3 or TRBV12-4 and TRBJ2-1; the D gene could be TRBD1 or TRBD2 (6 bases each). This CDR3 comprises 14 residues. V was trimmed by 2 bases and J by 9 bases, leaving 14 bases between them.

The chain joins TRBV27 to TRBJ2-7; unclear D gene. CDR1 is MNHEY, CDR2 SMNVEV, per germline (reference sequence). This CDR3 has 12 amino acids. Trimming shortened V by 5 bases and J by 3 bases, and 8 bases separated the two germline ends. The CDR3 sequence: CASSGLGYEQYF. The DNA of the CDR3 is TGTGCCAGCAGTGGGCTGGGCTACGAGCAGTACTTC.

This clonotype was detected a few times. The chain combines TRBV6-2 or TRBV6-3 with TRBJ1-5; no reliable D call. The CDR3 is 11 residues long. V was clipped by 5 bases and J by 6 bases, with 5 bases between them. The germline V gene has CDR1 MNHEY and CDR2 SVGEGT. CDR3 region: CASSRGQPQHF. The CDR3 DNA follows: TGTGCCAGCAGTCGGGGTCAGCCCCAGCATTTT.